This T cell receptor beta chain derives from a study of identical twins. Turning to this clonotype: Its antigen is not known.

Deletions cut 5 bases from V and 9 bases from J, with 17 bases between. The CDR3 covers 14 residues. TCRdb reanalysed the 5' RACE reads using MiXCR and keeps one entry per CDR3 protein. The sample includes about 530,000 distinct CDR3 sequences, around 15% seen only once; the top ten take more than 0.4%. Findings and caveats of the study: High-abundance cord blood beta clonotypes had fewer insertions; memory repertoires showed none.

These data were also filed under a second study, of yellow fever vaccine responses in identical twins.

The J gene is TRBJ2-1, the V gene TRBV12-3 or TRBV12-4; D remains ambiguous. Sequences were obtained from CD4+ T cells sorted from blood. The source is a young woman in good health. In DNA, the CDR3 is TGTGCCAGCAGTCCAGGTCGCGTGGAGAGTGAGCAGTTCTTC. Amino acid sequence: CASSPGRVESEQFF.